A selection of T cell receptor beta chains follows, all from one sample in a study of siplizumab effects on memory and regulatory T cells. Profiled with immunoSEQ multiplex PCR; TCRdb holds only in-frame clones, not every one. The table has about 120,000 clones, less than 95% seen once. The sample comprised non-Treg CD4+ T cells sorted from blood. All receptors come from a human donor in good health. Each CDR3 is given with its conserved first and last residue. Fields, in order: CDR3 protein, CDR3 DNA, clone size, D gene, J gene, V gene. D genes are given only for firm matches. Clone size is not always given. Where it is, it says once, few, many or a class for expanded clones.

CDR3aa: CAISGEAGNSPLHF
CDR3nt: TGTGCCATCAGTGGGGAGGCGGGAAATTCACCCCTCCACTTT
abundance: NA
d_gene: NA
j_gene: TRBJ1-6
v_gene: TRBV10-3

CDR3aa: CASSYGQSSSSGNTIYF
CDR3nt: TGCGCCAGCAGCTACGGACAGAGCTCGAGCTCTGGAAACACCATATATTTT
abundance: NA
d_gene: NA
j_gene: TRBJ1-3
v_gene: TRBV5-1

CDR3aa: CASSPRGGGTDTQYF
CDR3nt: TGTGCCAGCAGTCCCAGGGGCGGAGGCACAGATACGCAGTATTTT
abundance: NA
d_gene: NA
j_gene: TRBJ2-3
v_gene: TRBV28

CDR3aa: CASSWDQGRANEQFF
CDR3nt: TGTGCCAGCAGTTGGGACCAGGGGAGGGCCAATGAGCAGTTCTTC
abundance: NA
d_gene: NA
j_gene: TRBJ2-1
v_gene: TRBV27

CDR3aa: CASSERRDRGNYGYTF
CDR3nt: TGCGCCAGCAGTGAGCGGCGGGACAGGGGGAACTATGGCTACACCTTC
abundance: once
d_gene: TRBD1
j_gene: TRBJ1-2
v_gene: TRBV10-1

CDR3aa: CASSFDSVGEAFF
CDR3nt: TGTGCCAGCAGCTTTGACTCTGTCGGTGAAGCTTTCTTT
abundance: few
d_gene: NA
j_gene: TRBJ1-1
v_gene: TRBV5-4

CDR3aa: CASNPRTDYGYTF
CDR3nt: TGTGCCAGCAACCCCCGGACAGATTATGGCTACACCTTC
abundance: few
d_gene: NA
j_gene: TRBJ1-2
v_gene: TRBV7-2

CDR3aa: CASSFMAATTDTQYF
CDR3nt: TGTGCCAGCAGTTTCATGGCGGCGACCACAGATACGCAGTATTTT
abundance: NA
d_gene: NA
j_gene: TRBJ2-3
v_gene: TRBV27

CDR3aa: CASSFGIQGNTEAFF
CDR3nt: TGTGCCAGCAGCTTCGGAATACAGGGGAACACTGAAGCTTTCTTT
abundance: NA
d_gene: NA
j_gene: TRBJ1-1
v_gene: TRBV7-8

CDR3aa: CASSSRRGASYGYTF
CDR3nt: TGTGCCAGCAGTTCCAGGCGAGGAGCTAGCTATGGCTACACCTTC
abundance: NA
d_gene: NA
j_gene: TRBJ1-2
v_gene: TRBV6-5

CDR3aa: CASSLAGGGRYEQYF
CDR3nt: TGTGCCAGCAGCTTAGCTGGGGGAGGGAGGTACGAGCAGTACTTC
abundance: NA
d_gene: TRBD2
j_gene: TRBJ2-7
v_gene: TRBV11-3

CDR3aa: CASSQSAHTISYEQYF
CDR3nt: TGCGCCAGCAGTCAATCCGCTCACACCATTTCCTACGAGCAGTACTTC
abundance: NA
d_gene: NA
j_gene: TRBJ2-7
v_gene: TRBV23-1

CDR3aa: CSVGPWDYEQYF
CDR3nt: TGCAGCGTTGGGCCGTGGGACTACGAGCAGTACTTC
abundance: NA
d_gene: NA
j_gene: TRBJ2-7
v_gene: TRBV29-1

CDR3aa: CASSLVSGAGYNEQFF
CDR3nt: TGCGCCAGCAGCTTGGTGAGCGGGGCTGGCTACAATGAGCAGTTCTTC
abundance: NA
d_gene: TRBD2
j_gene: TRBJ2-1
v_gene: TRBV5-1

CDR3aa: CASSLPSGPQETQYF
CDR3nt: TGCGCCAGCAGCTTGCCGTCCGGACCCCAAGAGACCCAGTACTTC
abundance: NA
d_gene: NA
j_gene: TRBJ2-5
v_gene: TRBV5-1

CDR3aa: CASSPARGFEAFF
CDR3nt: TGTGCCAGCAGCCCCGCCCGGGGGTTTGAAGCTTTCTTT
abundance: NA
d_gene: NA
j_gene: TRBJ1-1
v_gene: TRBV7-2

CDR3aa: CASSLHGKEQYF
CDR3nt: TGTGCCAGCAGTCTACACGGGAAGGAGCAGTACTTC
abundance: NA
d_gene: NA
j_gene: TRBJ2-7
v_gene: TRBV6-1

CDR3aa: CASSWGGNTGELFF
CDR3nt: TGTGCCAGCAGCTGGGGGGGCAACACCGGGGAGCTGTTTTTT
abundance: NA
d_gene: NA
j_gene: TRBJ2-2
v_gene: TRBV11-2

CDR3aa: CASSYGRRPLYGYTF
CDR3nt: TGTGCCAGCAGTTATGGGCGACGGCCCCTATATGGCTACACCTTC
abundance: once
d_gene: NA
j_gene: TRBJ1-2
v_gene: TRBV6-5

CDR3aa: CASRLTGTSVLNEQFF
CDR3nt: TGTGCCAGCAGGCTAACCGGGACTAGCGTACTCAATGAGCAGTTCTTC
abundance: NA
d_gene: TRBD2
j_gene: TRBJ2-1
v_gene: TRBV7-3

CDR3aa: CASSGGKRAYNEQFF
CDR3nt: TGTGCCAGCAGTGGGGGCAAAAGGGCGTACAATGAGCAGTTCTTC
abundance: NA
d_gene: NA
j_gene: TRBJ2-1
v_gene: TRBV6-1

CDR3aa: CASSRTGTSGNTIYF
CDR3nt: TGCGCCAGCAGCCGAACAGGGACCTCTGGAAACACCATATATTTT
abundance: NA
d_gene: NA
j_gene: TRBJ1-3
v_gene: TRBV5-1

CDR3aa: CSVGPGGDYTF
CDR3nt: TGCAGCGTTGGGCCAGGGGGCGACTACACCTTC
abundance: NA
d_gene: TRBD1
j_gene: TRBJ1-2
v_gene: TRBV29-1

CDR3aa: CASRTGTLDPGVQYF
CDR3nt: TGTGCCAGTAGAACCGGGACGCTTGACCCAGGGGTCCAGTACTTC
abundance: NA
d_gene: NA
j_gene: TRBJ2-5
v_gene: TRBV19